A single sample is the source of the 28 T cell receptor beta chains below, sequenced in a study of beta chain features in type 1 diabetes. General study points: Shorter TCRB CDR3s, moderately but significantly so, were found in Type 1 diabetes patients in all four CD4+ subsets.

Expressed TCRB transcripts were sequenced after all isolated RNA was converted to cDNA. Method: immunoSEQ multiplex PCR; TCRdb's copy keeps in-frame clones and lacks some. The table includes 200,000 to 300,000 clones, over 11% detected once. These receptors lack a known antigen. Sequencing was performed on naive CD4+ T cells from blood. The receptor set was obtained from a man younger than 40 with type 1 diabetes.

J is TRBJ1-1 and V is TRBV10-2; 7 bases agree with TRBD1. The CDR3 is made up of 15 amino acids. Germline CDR1 and CDR2: WSHSY and SAAADI. Trimming cost V 8 bases and J 4 bases; bases outside gene matches: 13. CDR3 in DNA: TGCGCCAGCGAACGGGCCGACAGGGTTAGCACTGAAGCTTTCTTT. This gives the protein CASERADRVSTEAFF.

The CDR3 loop is CASSDRQGNQPQHF. CDR3 DNA: TGTGCCAGCTCAGACAGACAGGGCAATCAGCCCCAGCATTTT. The genes are TRBV18 and TRBJ1-5; D might be TRBD1 (6 bases). This CDR3 is 14 amino acids long. CDR1 is KGHSH, CDR2 LQKENI, per germline. Between the trimmed V and J ends, which lost 5 bases and 2 bases, there was a span of 10 bases.

The rearrangement joins TRBV4-1 to TRBJ2-5; 12 nucleotides match TRBD2. V lost 6 bases to trimming and J lost 5 bases; unmatched junction nucleotides: 7. CDR3 size: 15 residues. Germline assignment: CDR1 MGHRA and CDR2 YSYEKL. CDR3 region: CASSTGTSGRETQYF. The CDR3, as DNA: TGCGCCAGCAGTACTGGGACTAGCGGGCGTGAGACCCAGTACTTC.

The chain carries TRBV19 and TRBJ2-5; TRBD2 matches 9 bases. The trim removed 10 bases at V and 0 bases at J, leaving 6 bases unmatched. Looked up from germline, CDR1 is LNHDA and CDR2 is SQIVND (reference sequence). The CDR3 covers 14 residues. CDR3 protein: CATRLAAYQETQYF. Written as DNA, the CDR3 is TGTGCCACTAGACTAGCGGCGTACCAAGAGACCCAGTACTTC.

The chain recombines TRBV18 with TRBJ2-3, with D perhaps TRBD2 (5 bases). Trimming took 5 bases from V and 6 from J, leaving 12 bases between them. Germline-derived CDR1 and CDR2 are KGHSH and LQKENI. The CDR3 runs 13 residues. The CDR3 DNA reads as TGTGCCAGCTCAGCTCCTCCGGGGGATACGCAGTATTTT. It is translated as CASSAPPGDTQYF.

This rearrangement joins TRBV7-2 to TRBJ2-1, with D perhaps TRBD2 (6 bases). This CDR3 comprises 15 residues. Trimming shortened V by 1 base and J by 5 bases, and 12 bases separated the two germline ends. The V gene's germline CDR1 is SGHTA and CDR2 FQGNSA. In DNA, the CDR3 is TGTGCCAGCAGCTTAGGACTAGGGAAACACAATGAGCAGTTCTTC. Translation gives CASSLGLGKHNEQFF.

This chain links TRBV5-4 with TRBJ2-3, with TRBD1 matching over 9 bases. Looked up from germline, CDR1 is SGHNT and CDR2 is YYREEE (reference sequence). J gave up 6 bases and V 4 bases, and 9 bases lay outside the gene matches. The CDR3 runs to 15 residues. CDR3 loop: CASSRGTGTRDTQYF. For the CDR3, the DNA is TGTGCCAGCAGCCGAGGGACAGGGACCAGGGATACGCAGTATTTT.

The chain uses TRBV7-2 and TRBJ2-1; 13 nucleotides line up with TRBD2. CDR1 is SGHTA, CDR2 FQGNSA, per germline. This CDR3 is built from 16 residues. The V gene end was trimmed by 5 bases and the J gene end by 7 bases; junction bases not matched to a gene: 8. The CDR3 nucleotides read TGTGCCAGCAGCCCACCCGGGACTAGCGGGAATAATGAGCAGTTCTTC. Residues: CASSPPGTSGNNEQFF.

The V call is TRBV6-1, the J call TRBJ2-1, with TRBD1 identical over 11 bases. CDR3 length equals 15 residues. The germline CDR1 and CDR2 sequences are MNHNS and SASEGT. The junction had 10 bases not matched to a gene; V was cut back by 7 bases and J by 8 bases. This chain's CDR3 is CASTPSGQGGYEQFF. CDR3 in DNA: TGTGCCAGCACCCCCTCGGGACAGGGGGGCTATGAGCAGTTCTTC.

This clone has just a few counts. V usage is TRBV19 and J usage is TRBJ2-7; 7 positions agree with TRBD2. The CDR3 has 15 amino acids. Germline CDR1 and CDR2: LNHDA and SQIVND (reference sequence). The V and J ends lost 5 bases and 3 bases, in that order; junction bases with no gene match: 10. For the CDR3, the DNA is TGTGCCAGTAGTCTGGGAGCTAGCGGCTACTACGAGCAGTACTTC. Translated, it gives CASSLGASGYYEQYF.

This clone was picked up a small number of times. The chain recombines TRBV2 with TRBJ2-5, with a weak D call TRBD1 (5 bases). The germline V and J ends were trimmed by 6 bases and 4 bases, with 18 bases remaining between them. Germline loops: CDR1 SNHLY, CDR2 FYNNEI. The CDR3 contains 15 residues. The CDR3 DNA reads as TGTGCCAGCAGAGAGTACAGAACAGGACGAGAGACCCAGTACTTC. Encoded protein: CASREYRTGRETQYF.

This rearrangement joins TRBV7-2 to TRBJ2-7; maybe TRBD2 (6 bases). Trimming shortened V by 5 bases and J by 6 bases, and 11 bases separated the two germline ends. The CDR3 runs to 12 residues. The germline CDR1 and CDR2 sequences are SGHTA and FQGNSA. CDR3 sequence: CASSDQGGEQYF. CDR3 bases: TGTGCCAGCAGCGATCAGGGAGGCGAGCAGTACTTC.

This clone was seen more than once but under ten times. The chain links TRBV4-1 to TRBJ2-2, with 8 bases identical to TRBD2. J gave up 3 bases and V 8 bases, and 5 bases lay outside the gene matches. Germline V gene data show CDR1 as MGHRA and CDR2 as YSYEKL. This CDR3 is 14 amino acids long. The DNA of the CDR3 is TGCGCCAGCCGTAGCGGGGAGTACACCGGGGAGCTGTTTTTT. Amino acid sequence: CASRSGEYTGELFF.

This clone occurred a few times. The chain recombines TRBV2 with TRBJ1-5; no reliable D call. With 3 bases removed from V and 7 bases from J, the gap between germline ends came to 13 bases. CDR1 and CDR2 from the germline V gene are SNHLY and FYNNEI. This CDR3 has 14 amino acids. CDR3 protein: CASSERGLGQPQHF. For the CDR3, the DNA is TGTGCCAGCAGTGAGCGAGGGCTCGGGCAGCCCCAGCATTTT.

This rearrangement joins TRBV30 to TRBJ2-7; 7 nucleotides align to TRBD1. Per germline, CDR1 GTSNPN and CDR2 SVGIG (reference sequence). The CDR3 totals 14 residues. The V gene end was trimmed by 0 bases and the J gene end by 1 base; junction bases not matched to a gene: 3. In DNA, the CDR3 is TGTGCCTGGAGTGTAGGGGGACAGTCCTACGAGCAGTACTTC. Amino acids: CAWSVGGQSYEQYF.

Only a few counts were recorded for this clone. The chain uses TRBV2 and TRBJ2-1, with TRBD2 matching 13 bases. V was clipped by 8 bases and J by 7 bases; unmatched bases: 5. The CDR3 extends over 14 amino acids. The V gene's germline CDR1 is SNHLY and CDR2 FYNNEI. CDR3 protein: CASFRTSGSNEQFF. DNA of the CDR3: TGTGCCAGCTTCAGGACTAGCGGGAGTAATGAGCAGTTCTTC.

This clone showed up just a few times. The gene calls are TRBV4-1 and TRBJ2-7; D unclear. Trimming shortened V by 2 bases and J by 0 bases, and 20 bases separated the two germline ends. The germline V gene encodes CDR1 MGHRA and CDR2 YSYEKL. The CDR3 has 18 residues. Here the CDR3 reads CASSQPGRGRLHSYEQYF. For the CDR3, the DNA is TGCGCCAGCAGCCAACCGGGTCGTGGAAGACTCCACTCCTACGAGCAGTACTTC.

This clone occurred a few times. The V call is TRBV30, the J call TRBJ1-1; a possible D gene is TRBD1 (6 bases). Germline assignment: CDR1 GTSNPN and CDR2 SVGIG (reference sequence). The CDR3 is 14 amino acids. V lost 0 bases and J 5 bases, leaving 13 bases between the germline ends. CDR3 amino acids: CAWSVLGGATEAFF. The CDR3, as DNA: TGTGCCTGGAGTGTACTAGGGGGGGCGACTGAAGCTTTCTTT.

The chain links TRBV27 to TRBJ2-4; TRBD1 is a possible D gene (6 bases). The CDR3 is made up of 14 amino acids. In germline, CDR1 is MNHEY, CDR2 SMNVEV (reference sequence). Trimming pared 2 bases from V and 9 bases from J, leaving 14 bases between. The CDR3 bases are TGTGCCAGCAGTTTAGTGGGGGCTTGGGCCATTCAGTACTTC. Translated, it gives CASSLVGAWAIQYF.

The chain employs TRBV2 and TRBJ2-7, with 9 bases that match TRBD2. V dropped 0 bases and J dropped 6; count of bases not matched to a gene: 6. The CDR3 extends over 15 amino acids. Per the germline V gene, CDR1 is SNHLY and CDR2 is FYNNEI. CDR3 DNA sequence: TGTGCCAGCAGTGAAGCGAGGCTAGCGGGAACCGAGCAGTACTTC. This sequence encodes CASSEARLAGTEQYF. Based on the CDR3 plus reference TRBV2 and TRBJ2-7, the full variable domain is EPEVTQTPSHQVTQMGQEVILRCVPISNHLYFYWYRQILGQKVEFLVSFYNNEISEKSEIFDDQFSVERPDGSNFTLKIRSTKLEDSAMYFCASSEARLAGTEQYFGPGTRLTVT.

The chain links TRBV27 to TRBJ1-2; D gene ambiguous. CDR1 and CDR2 (germline): MNHEY, SMNVEV (reference sequence). CDR3 length: 15 residues. V was pared by 3 bases and J by 2 bases, with 13 bases between. For the CDR3, the DNA is TGTGCCAGCAGTTTTCGAGGGTTAGAGAACTATGGCTACACCTTC. Translated: CASSFRGLENYGYTF.

This chain connects TRBV2 to TRBJ2-5, with 10 bases that match TRBD1. V shed 8 bases, J shed 7 bases, and the junction held 13 bases outside the gene matches. CDR1 and CDR2 from the germline V gene are SNHLY and FYNNEI. The CDR3 has 15 residues. CDR3 coding DNA: TGTGCCAGCGGAACGACGGGACAGGGGAGGGGGACCCAGTACTTC. It codes for CASGTTGQGRGTQYF.

The genes are TRBV27 and TRBJ2-3; the match to TRBD2 covers 15 bases. This CDR3 comprises 18 residues. Losses at the gene ends were 7 bases for V and 3 bases for J; bases not matched to a gene: 11. Germline V gene sequence: CDR1 MNHEY, CDR2 SMNVEV (reference sequence). DNA of the CDR3: TGTGCCAGCACTATGCCGGGACTAGCGGGAGGCGGGACAGATACGCAGTATTTT. Protein product: CASTMPGLAGGGTDTQYF.

There are many counts of this clone. The V gene is TRBV23-1, the J gene TRBJ2-5; 8 bases align to TRBD1. TRBV23-1 is flagged as an ORF with uncertain function. Trimming at V came to 8 bases and at J to 3 bases, leaving 5 bases not matched to a gene. The CDR3 runs to 13 residues. CDR3 bases: TGCGCCAGCCCCAGGGGGCGCGAAGAGACCCAGTACTTC. Translated: CASPRGREETQYF.

CDR3 coding DNA: TGTGCCATCAGTGATATCACTCTCTTAGATACGCAGTATTTT. Protein product: CAISDITLLDTQYF. The rearrangement links TRBV10-3 to TRBJ2-3; no reliable D call. This CDR3 is 14 amino acids long. V lost 3 bases, J lost 5 bases, and 12 bases lay in between. The germline V gene has CDR1 ENHRY and CDR2 SYGVKD.

The rearrangement joins TRBV11-2 to TRBJ2-7; 11 nucleotides align to TRBD2. The CDR3 has 17 amino acids. V dropped 0 bases and J dropped 7; count of bases not matched to a gene: 11. CDR1 is SGHAT, CDR2 FQNNGV, per germline. The CDR3 coding sequence is TGTGCCAGCAGCTTAGATGGAGGTAGCGGGAGGGCTGGGGAGCAGTACTTC. Its protein product is CASSLDGGSGRAGEQYF.

This chain joins TRBV11-2 and TRBJ2-2; TRBD1 matches 7 bases. Germline-derived CDR1 and CDR2 are SGHAT and FQNNGV. V dropped 1 base and J dropped 4; count of bases not matched to a gene: 3. This CDR3 has 15 residues. In DNA, the CDR3 is TGTGCCAGCAGCTTAGCCACAGGGGCCACCGGGGAGCTGTTTTTT. Translated, it gives CASSLATGATGELFF.

The sample holds a few counts of this clone. This chain connects TRBV11-2 to TRBJ2-3, with D perhaps matching TRBD1 (5 bases). Per the germline V gene, CDR1 is SGHAT and CDR2 is FQNNGV. The CDR3 is 14 residues long. V lost 5 bases, J lost 0 bases, and 9 bases lay in between. Here the CDR3 reads CASSRSGSTDTQYF. In DNA, the CDR3 is TGTGCCAGCAGCCGATCAGGGAGCACAGATACGCAGTATTTT.